One and the same sample provided the 23 T cell receptor beta chains below, sequenced in a study of post-analysis software for immune sequencing data. TCR beta libraries were prepared from cDNA with unique molecular identifiers. Each CDR3 protein gets one entry after TCRdb re-called the PCR reads with MiXCR. The table includes about 500,000 distinct CDR3 sequences, over 35% detected once. Points from the study as a whole: Roughly five TRBV segments appeared more often in patients than in controls, and TRBV5-6, TRBV5-1 and TRBV20-1 were among these.

For these TCRs, the target antigens are not known. Sequencing was done on a sample of blood. These receptors all stem from a girl aged 5 to 17 with multiple sclerosis.

The chain recombines TRBV7-2 with TRBJ1-4, with D unresolved. The ends were cut back, 2 bases at V and 10 bases at J, with 8 bases in the middle. Germline V gene data show CDR1 as SGHTA and CDR2 as FQGNSA. This CDR3 contains 12 residues. DNA of the CDR3: TGTGCCAGCAGCTTATATGAAGCAAAACTGTTTTTT. Protein sequence: CASSLYEAKLFF. Combining the CDR3 with reference TRBV7-2 and TRBJ1-4 gives the whole variable domain GAGVSQSPSNKVTEKGKDVELRCDPISGHTALYWYRQSLGQGLEFLIYFQGNSAPDKSGLPSDRFSAERTGGSVSTLTIQRTQQEDSAVYLCASSLYEAKLFFGSGTQLSVL.

This chain links TRBV28 with TRBJ1-5; 7 bases align to TRBD1. The germline V gene has CDR1 MDHEN and CDR2 SYDVKM. The CDR3 spans 14 residues. J lost 5 bases, V lost 6 bases, and 7 bases had no gene match. CDR3 region: CASRATGKDQPQHF. The CDR3, as DNA: TGTGCCAGCAGGGCGACAGGGAAGGATCAGCCCCAGCATTTT.

This clonotype was seen a handful of times. The J gene is TRBJ2-3, the V gene TRBV20-1, with 7 bases identical to TRBD2. Germline-derived CDR1 and CDR2 are DFQATT and SNEGSKA (reference sequence). V trimming: 6 bases; J trimming: 6 bases; junction bases outside the gene matches: 9. This CDR3 is 13 amino acids long. The CDR3 coding sequence is TGCAGTGCCCTGGCGGGAGCGTTTGATACGCAGTATTTT. Protein: CSALAGAFDTQYF.

The chain employs TRBV6-1 and TRBJ2-1; TRBD2 agrees at 14 bases. Germline values: CDR1 MNHNS, CDR2 SASEGT. J lost 6 bases, V lost 4 bases, and 14 bases had no gene match. This CDR3 region has 19 residues. In DNA form, the CDR3 reads TGTGCCAGCAGTGCCCGACTAGCGGGAGGGCCTACAATGGGCAATGAGCAGTTCTTC. This codes for CASSARLAGGPTMGNEQFF.

This chain uses TRBV20-1 with TRBJ2-7, with D perhaps matching TRBD1 (5 bases). Germline V lookup: CDR1 DFQATT, CDR2 SNEGSKA (reference sequence). V gave up 0 bases and J gave up 7 bases, with 16 bases separating them. The CDR3 runs 14 residues. The CDR3: CSARDTRVYNEQYF. In nucleotides, the CDR3 is TGCAGTGCTAGAGATACCAGGGTTTACAATGAGCAGTACTTC.

This chain links TRBV6-5 with TRBJ2-1; D remains ambiguous. CDR3 length: 14 residues. The germline V and J ends were trimmed by 9 bases and 10 bases, with 22 bases remaining between them. In germline, CDR1 is MNHEY, CDR2 SVGAGI. The CDR3 bases are TGTGCCAGTGGTAGAGCGTCAGGAAATTACGAGCAGTTCTTC. It translates to CASGRASGNYEQFF.

This clonotype has just a few counts. The rearrangement joins TRBV7-2 to TRBJ2-7; TRBD1 matches at 7 bases. Trimming removed 4 bases from V and 6 bases from J; junction bases left unmatched: 3. The CDR3 has 12 residues. Germline CDR1 is SGHTA and CDR2 is FQGNSA. CDR3 protein: CASSSTGPEQYF. The CDR3 bases are TGTGCCAGCAGCTCGACAGGGCCCGAGCAGTACTTC.

CDR3 DNA: TGTGCCACCAGCAGAGTGGCGGGAGGGAGCAAAAACATTCAGTACTTC. Encoded protein: CATSRVAGGSKNIQYF. This rearrangement joins TRBV15 to TRBJ2-4, with 9 positions matching TRBD2. This CDR3 has 16 amino acids. The germline gives CDR1 LNHNV, CDR2 YYDKDF (reference sequence). With 1 base clipped from V and 3 bases from J, the junction kept 4 bases outside the gene matches. Together with reference TRBV15 and TRBJ2-4, the CDR3 gives the full variable domain: DAMVIQNPRYQVTQFGKPVTLSCSQTLNHNVMYWYQQKSSQAPKLLFHYYDKDFNNEADTPDNFQSRRPNTSFCFLDIRSPGLGDTAMYLCATSRVAGGSKNIQYFGAGTRLSVL.

This clonotype came up once. The chain recombines TRBV4-1 with TRBJ2-3, with 9 bases matching TRBD2. CDR1 and CDR2 (germline): MGHRA, YSYEKL. V lost 4 bases, J lost 6 bases, and 14 bases stayed unmatched. CDR3 length equals 17 residues. Here the CDR3 DNA reads TGCGCCAGCAGCCTGCGTGGGGGCGGGAGGGCCGGCGATACGCAGTATTTT. It is translated as CASSLRGGGRAGDTQYF.

This clonotype was counted once. This chain uses TRBV12-3 or TRBV12-4 with TRBJ2-7; perhaps TRBD1 as D (6 bases). Trimming pared 6 bases from V and 12 bases from J, leaving 21 bases between. This CDR3 region has 13 residues. CDR3: CASRRTATETRYF. The CDR3, as DNA: TGTGCCAGCAGAAGGACAGCAACAGAGACCCGGTACTTC.

In nucleotides, the CDR3 is TGTGCCAGCAACCTAGCGGGAGCGGGGGGAGAGACCCAGTACTTC. This sequence encodes CASNLAGAGGETQYF. V gene TRBV5-4 combines with J gene TRBJ2-7; 10 nucleotides match TRBD2. The DNA matches TRBJ2-5 better at its end, which makes the J call doubtful. Germline V gene data show CDR1 as SGHNT and CDR2 as YYREEE (reference sequence). CDR3 length: 15 amino acids.

The DNA for the CDR3 is TGTGCCACCAGCAGAGATGCCCAATTAGGCGGTGGGGCCAACGTCCTGACTTTC. Its protein is CATSRDAQLGGGANVLTF. This chain uses TRBV15 with TRBJ2-6; D remains ambiguous. Per germline, CDR1 LNHNV and CDR2 YYDKDF (reference sequence). This CDR3 region has 18 residues. Trimming stripped 0 bases from V and 3 bases from J, with 15 bases between.

The V and J genes are TRBV24-1 and TRBJ2-3; D call uncertain. The CDR3 has 13 amino acids. The germline V and J ends were trimmed by 0 bases and 4 bases, with 4 bases remaining between them. Germline V gene lookup returns CDR1 KGHDR and CDR2 SFDVKD. In nucleotides, the CDR3 is TGTGCCACCAGTGATTTGTTCCCAGATACGCAGTATTTT. This sequence encodes CATSDLFPDTQYF.

This clonotype came up a few times. The chain has TRBV20-1 and TRBJ2-4; 7 bases agree with TRBD2. The tail of the sequence fits TRBJ2-7 better, so the J call may be wrong. The CDR3 is 13 residues long. Germline V lookup: CDR1 DFQATT, CDR2 SNEGSKA (reference sequence). CDR3 nucleotides: TGCAGTGCCCCCATAGCGGGCCGCTACGAGCAGTACTTC. It is translated as CSAPIAGRYEQYF.

The rearrangement links TRBV29-1 to TRBJ2-4; 10 bases match TRBD2. V lost 6 bases, J lost 0 bases, and 8 bases stayed unmatched. CDR1 and CDR2 (germline): SQVTM, ANQGSEA. The CDR3 length is 16 residues. CDR3 protein: CSVAGGPTIAKNIQYF. The CDR3, as DNA: TGCAGCGTAGCGGGAGGGCCAACGATAGCCAAAAACATTCAGTACTTC.

This chain uses TRBV7-9 with TRBJ2-7; TRBD2 agrees at 14 bases. The end of the DNA is better explained by TRBJ2-5, so the J call may be wrong. The CDR3 contains 16 residues. Germline CDR1 and CDR2: SEHNR and FQNEAQ (reference sequence). Written as DNA, the CDR3 is TGTGCCAGCAGCTTACCGGGACTAGCGGGAGCGGAGACCCAGTACTTC. Protein sequence: CASSLPGLAGAETQYF.

This clonotype was observed a handful of times. V gene TRBV4-1 combines with J gene TRBJ2-5; TRBD2 aligns across 14 bases. The DNA end is more similar to TRBJ2-7, so the J call may be wrong. The CDR3 consists of 16 residues. Germline lookup yields CDR1 MGHRA and CDR2 YSYEKL. CDR3 in amino acids: CASSHSGLAGGSEQYF. As DNA, the CDR3 is TGCGCCAGCAGCCACAGCGGACTAGCGGGAGGAAGCGAGCAGTACTTC.

The CDR3 spells CASSQDPRGIAKNIQYF. CDR3 DNA: TGTGCCAGCAGCCAAGACCCACGAGGAATAGCCAAAAACATTCAGTACTTC. The chain is built from TRBV4-2 and TRBJ2-4; D unresolved. Germline V lookup: CDR1 LGHNA, CDR2 YNFKEQ. V was cut by 0 bases and J by 0 bases, with 12 bases left in between. The CDR3 runs to 17 residues.

The V gene is TRBV11-2, the J gene TRBJ1-1; no reliable D call. The germline V gene encodes CDR1 SGHAT and CDR2 FQNNGV. Trimming shortened V by 5 bases and J by 6 bases, and 16 bases separated the two germline ends. The CDR3 extends over 14 amino acids. The CDR3 coding sequence is TGTGCCAGCAGCCGGCAAACGGTCGGCGCTGAAGCTTTCTTT. It specifies CASSRQTVGAEAFF. Variable domain in full (rest from reference TRBV11-2 and TRBJ1-1): EAGVAQSPRYKIIEKRQSVAFWCNPISGHATLYWYQQILGQGPKLLIQFQNNGVVDDSQLPKDRFSAERLKGVDSTLKIQPAKLEDSAVYLCASSRQTVGAEAFFGQGTRLTVV.

This clonotype was seen more than once but under ten times. This sequence joins TRBV21-1 and TRBJ2-7; TRBD2, as called in the table, went unchecked against the DNA. TRBV21-1 is marked as a pseudogene. There are 14 residues in the CDR3. The CDR3 is CASPPKGLLYEQYF. The CDR3 region has the DNA TGTGCCAGTCCTCCAAAGGGACTTCTCTACGAGCAGTACTTC.

In this sample, this clonotype turned up a few times. The chain joins TRBV28 to TRBJ1-2; 12 bases are shared with TRBD1. The CDR3 spans 17 residues. Unmatched junction bases numbered 11, after V lost 5 bases and J lost 4 bases. CDR1 and CDR2 (germline): MDHEN, SYDVKM. The CDR3 nucleotides are TGTGCCAGCAGTGAACCGGGACAGGGGGCAATTACCTATGGCTACACCTTC. Its translation: CASSEPGQGAITYGYTF.

The chain combines TRBV18 with TRBJ2-3, with D perhaps TRBD2 (6 bases). V lost 3 bases, J lost 0 bases, and 13 bases lay in between. The CDR3 has 16 amino acids. CDR1 and CDR2 from the germline V gene are KGHSH and LQKENI. In DNA form, the CDR3 reads TGTGCCAGCTCACCGCCGGGAGCAGAAAGCACAGATACGCAGTATTTT. It specifies CASSPPGAESTDTQYF.

V and J are TRBV28 and TRBJ2-7; no clear D gene. CDR3 length: 13 residues. Per the germline V gene, CDR1 is MDHEN and CDR2 is SYDVKM. V was shortened by 4 bases and J by 3 bases, with 10 bases between the two germline ends. This CDR3 reads CASSSSDGYEQYF. The CDR3, as DNA: TGTGCCAGCAGTTCATCTGACGGCTACGAGCAGTACTTC.